The next 28 T cell receptor beta chains were all read from a single sample in a study of blood T cell repertoires in COVID-19. Method: immunoSEQ multiplex PCR; TCRdb's copy keeps in-frame clones and lacks some. Here the sample spans roughly 140,000 clones, about 89% being singletons. Source material: PBMCs or T cells enriched from blood (not recorded which). The receptors here all came from a man aged 60 to 69 who had recovered from COVID-19.

The sample holds one count of this clone. The chain carries TRBV2 and TRBJ2-1, with 7 bases lining up with TRBD2. V lost 4 bases to trimming and J lost 3 bases; unmatched junction nucleotides: 6. Per germline, CDR1 SNHLY and CDR2 FYNNEI. This CDR3 has 15 residues. The CDR3 nucleotides read TGTGCCAGCAGTGGGAGACTAGCAGGCTACAATGAGCAGTTCTTC. Its translation is CASSGRLAGYNEQFF.

The gene calls are TRBV10-3 and TRBJ1-5; 7 bases map to TRBD1. V lost 8 bases, J lost 0 bases, and 13 bases stayed unmatched. Germline V gives CDR1 ENHRY, CDR2 SYGVKD. The CDR3 has 17 amino acids. CDR3 residues: CAIWSGKGGVSNQPQHF. Written as DNA, the CDR3 is TGTGCCATCTGGTCCGGGAAAGGGGGCGTTAGCAATCAGCCCCAGCATTTT.

This clone was seen only a few times. This chain connects TRBV3-1 (or the pseudogene TRBV3-2) to TRBJ2-1; a possible D gene is TRBD2 (6 bases). CDR3 length: 14 residues. V lost 6 bases, J lost 10 bases, and 19 bases lay in between. Germline CDR1 and CDR2: LGHDT and YNNKEL (reference sequence). DNA of the CDR3: TGTGCCAGCAGTCAAATCGGGACTGCCGGGGAGCAGTTCTTC. This gives the protein CASSQIGTAGEQFF.

This clone was picked up one time. V usage is TRBV11-2 and J usage is TRBJ1-4; TRBD1 is a possible D gene (6 bases). The CDR3 is 12 amino acids. The V end was cut by 6 bases, the J end by 12 bases, with 14 bases between. Germline CDR1 is SGHAT and CDR2 is FQNNGV. The CDR3 coding sequence is TGTGCCAGCAGTCGTACCAGGGGTGAACTGTTTTTT. Its translation is CASSRTRGELFF.

This sequence joins TRBV7-9 and TRBJ2-1; D uncertain. V shed 5 bases and J shed 7 bases, with 6 bases lying between them. This CDR3 region has 11 residues. In germline, CDR1 is SEHNR, CDR2 FQNEAQ (reference sequence). DNA for the CDR3: TGTGCCAGCAGCCCTCAGAATGAGCAGTTCTTC. Residues: CASSPQNEQFF.

The V gene is TRBV11-2, the J gene TRBJ2-7; 7 bases agree with TRBD1. Germline V CDR1 and CDR2: SGHAT, FQNNGV. V shed 4 bases and J 5 bases; nucleotides not matched to a gene: 2. The CDR3 loop spans 12 amino acids. CDR3 amino acids: CASSWDRNEQYF. CDR3 nucleotides: TGTGCCAGCAGCTGGGACAGAAACGAGCAGTACTTC.

This chain connects TRBV25-1 to TRBJ1-5; 7 nucleotides line up with TRBD1. After removal of 4 bases from V and 6 bases from J, the junction contained 3 bases not matched to a gene. The germline V gene encodes CDR1 MGHDK and CDR2 SYGVNS. The CDR3 runs to 13 residues. The CDR3 sequence is CASSVTGSQPQHF. In DNA, the CDR3 is TGTGCCAGCAGTGTGACAGGGTCTCAGCCCCAGCATTTT.

The chain has TRBV28 and TRBJ1-4; 9 bases map to TRBD1. J was trimmed by 8 bases and V by 5 bases; bases with no gene match: 6. The germline CDR1 and CDR2 sequences are MDHEN and SYDVKM. CDR3 size: 14 residues. CDR3 DNA sequence: TGTGCCAGCAGTGCCCGGGACAGGGAAGAAAAACTGTTTTTT. It codes for CASSARDREEKLFF.

The chain uses TRBV2 and TRBJ1-4; 7 positions agree with TRBD1. This CDR3 is 15 amino acids long. The V gene's germline CDR1 is SNHLY and CDR2 FYNNEI. The J segment lost 8 bases and the V segment lost 5 bases, leaving 11 bases of the junction unmatched. CDR3 nucleotides: TGTGCCAGCAGTCGCAATCCAGGGGGAGCGGAAAAACTGTTTTTT. This translates into CASSRNPGGAEKLFF.

The chain has TRBV19 and TRBJ1-1; D is undetermined. Germline lookup yields CDR1 LNHDA and CDR2 SQIVND (reference sequence). The CDR3 consists of 11 residues. The V end lost 6 bases, the J end lost 6 bases, and 8 bases lay between the germline ends. CDR3 region: CASSFLAEAFF. DNA for the CDR3: TGTGCCAGTAGCTTTCTCGCTGAAGCTTTCTTT. Full variable domain (outside the CDR3, taken from reference TRBV19 and TRBJ1-1): DGGITQSPKYLFRKEGQNVTLSCEQNLNHDAMYWYRQDPGQGLRLIYYSQIVNDFQKGDIAEGYSVSREKKESFPLTVTSAQKNPTAFYLCASSFLAEAFFGQGTRLTVV.

The V gene is TRBV11-2, the J gene TRBJ2-7; D might be TRBD1 (6 bases). Germline CDR1 reads SGHAT; CDR2 reads FQNNGV. Trimming removed 4 bases from V and 3 bases from J, with 16 bases in between. This CDR3 contains 15 residues. The CDR3, as DNA: TGTGCCAGCAGCTCCCTTGTGGGGGCGCTCTACGAGCAGTACTTC. Translated: CASSSLVGALYEQYF.

J is TRBJ2-5 and V is TRBV5-1; D is perhaps TRBD2 (5 bases). Germline V gene sequence: CDR1 SGHRS, CDR2 YFSETQ. Trimming left V 4 bases short and J 4 bases short, with 23 bases between. This CDR3 region has 17 residues. In DNA form, the CDR3 reads TGCGCCAGCAGCCCCCTCGGAGGAGGTATCCGGCGAGAGACCCAGTACTTC. Its translation is CASSPLGGGIRRETQYF. The full variable domain, completed using reference TRBV5-1 and TRBJ2-5, is KAGVTQTPRYLIKTRGQQVTLSCSPISGHRSVSWYQQTPGQGLQFLFEYFSETQRNKGNFPGRFSGRQFSNSRSEMNVSTLELGDSALYLCASSPLGGGIRRETQYFGPGTRLLVL.

The genes are TRBV5-4 and TRBJ2-5; 12 bases line up with TRBD1. This CDR3 is built from 14 residues. V dropped 4 bases and J dropped 7; count of bases not matched to a gene: 5. Germline V gives CDR1 SGHNT, CDR2 YYREEE (reference sequence). CDR3 DNA: TGTGCCAGCAGCCCGGGGACAGGGGGCTGGACCCAGTACTTC. Its translation is CASSPGTGGWTQYF.

This clone has only one observation. This chain uses TRBV18 with TRBJ2-3; 7 bases map to TRBD1. J was trimmed by 4 bases and V by 1 base; bases with no gene match: 5. The CDR3 consists of 15 residues. Germline CDR1 KGHSH, CDR2 LQKENI. The CDR3 reads CASSPLMTGSDTQYF. Here the CDR3 DNA reads TGTGCCAGCTCACCACTCATGACAGGGTCAGATACGCAGTATTTT.

The chain links TRBV10-3 to TRBJ2-1; 13 positions agree with TRBD2. Trimming removed 3 bases from V and 10 bases from J; junction bases left unmatched: 15. Germline V gene sequence: CDR1 ENHRY, CDR2 SYGVKD. The CDR3 runs 18 residues. Here the CDR3 reads CAISEIHQLAGGRGEQFF. CDR3 in DNA: TGTGCCATCAGTGAAATTCATCAACTAGCGGGAGGGCGAGGCGAGCAGTTCTTC.

This clone was found a few times. The rearrangement uses TRBV7-9 and TRBJ2-7; 9 bases agree with TRBD1. The CDR3 covers 15 residues. CDR1 and CDR2 from the germline V gene are SEHNR and FQNEAQ (reference sequence). Trimming at V came to 3 bases and at J to 4 bases, leaving 7 bases not matched to a gene. The CDR3 here is CASSFGTGLSYEQYF. The CDR3 coding sequence is TGTGCCAGCAGCTTTGGGACAGGGTTATCATACGAGCAGTACTTC.

A single count supports this clone. The V and J genes are TRBV18 and TRBJ1-1; 7 bases line up with TRBD1. The CDR3 consists of 14 residues. The germline gives CDR1 KGHSH, CDR2 LQKENI. Trimming took 6 bases from V and 6 from J; bases not matched to a gene: 10. As DNA, the CDR3 is TGTGCCAGCTCCTCTCAGGGGGGTTTGCCTGAAGCTTTCTTT. As protein: CASSSQGGLPEAFF. The variable domain in full, with the rest retrieved from reference TRBV18 and TRBJ1-1, is NAGVMQNPRHLVRRRGQEARLRCSPMKGHSHVYWYRQLPEEGLKFMVYLQKENIIDESGMPKERFSAEFPKEGPSILRIQQVVRGDSAAYFCASSSQGGLPEAFFGQGTRLTVV.

This clone was detected once. The chain uses TRBV7-3 and TRBJ2-3, with D possibly matching TRBD2 (6 bases). Germline CDR1 SGHTA, CDR2 FQGTGA. Trimming removed 5 bases at V and 6 bases at J, with 21 bases between. The CDR3 is 16 residues long. The CDR3 DNA follows: TGTGCCAGCAGCATCGGGGTATCCGGGAGCTCGGATACGCAGTATTTT. Translated, it gives CASSIGVSGSSDTQYF. Full variable domain (rest looked up from reference TRBV7-3 and TRBJ2-3): GAGVSQTPSNKVTEKGKYVELRCDPISGHTALYWYRQSLGQGPEFLIYFQGTGAADDSGLPNDRFFAVRPEGSVSTLKIQRTERGDSAVYLCASSIGVSGSSDTQYFGPGTRLTVL.

The genes are TRBV7-9 and TRBJ1-4, with D unclear. Germline CDR1 SEHNR, CDR2 FQNEAQ (reference sequence). The CDR3 sequence is 14 residues long. Trimming cost V 3 bases and J 6 bases, with 11 bases left between them. The CDR3 DNA reads TGTGCCAGCAGCTTCGGCTTCGGAGATGAAAAACTGTTTTTT. Protein product: CASSFGFGDEKLFF.

V is TRBV10-3 and J is TRBJ2-2, with unresolved D. This CDR3 region has 14 residues. Between the trimmed V and J ends, which lost 2 bases and 5 bases, there was a span of 9 bases. Looked up from germline, CDR1 is ENHRY and CDR2 is SYGVKD. CDR3 sequence reads: CAISEGQITGELFF. CDR3 bases: TGTGCCATCAGTGAGGGTCAGATAACCGGGGAGCTGTTTTTT.

The chain links TRBV2 to TRBJ1-3, with D unclear. The CDR3 runs to 12 residues. Trimming stripped 7 bases from V and 6 bases from J, with 10 bases between. The germline gives CDR1 SNHLY, CDR2 FYNNEI. The CDR3: CASTFSENTIYF. The CDR3 nucleotides read TGTGCCAGCACGTTCAGTGAAAACACCATATATTTT.

The gene calls are TRBV6-5 and TRBJ1-2, with a possible D match to TRBD1 (5 bases). The CDR3 is made up of 13 amino acids. The germline V gene encodes CDR1 MNHEY and CDR2 SVGAGI. Trimming left V 2 bases short and J 4 bases short, with 8 bases between. This CDR3 is CASSYPGGYGYTF. CDR3 nucleotides: TGTGCCAGCAGTTACCCCGGGGGCTATGGCTACACCTTC.

V usage is TRBV5-1 and J usage is TRBJ1-1; D possibly corresponds to TRBD1 (6 bases). Trimming removed 0 bases at V and 1 base at J, with 13 bases between. Looked up from germline, CDR1 is SGHRS and CDR2 is YFSETQ. This CDR3 spans 16 amino acids. The CDR3 bases are TGCGCCAGCAGCTTGGTGGGGAGACAGGAGAACACTGAAGCTTTCTTT. Amino acids: CASSLVGRQENTEAFF.

Concerning this clone itself: This sample also contains other DNA sequences that code for the same CDR3. This chain uses TRBV2 with TRBJ1-3; the match to TRBD1 covers 7 bases. The CDR3 sequence is 14 residues long. Losses at the gene ends were 5 bases for V and 3 bases for J; bases not matched to a gene: 4. Germline values: CDR1 SNHLY, CDR2 FYNNEI. The CDR3 sequence is CASSRGGSGNTIYF. Here the CDR3 DNA reads TGTGCCAGCAGTCGAGGGGGCAGTGGAAACACCATATATTTT.

The chain is built from TRBV2 and TRBJ2-5, with D hard to call. This CDR3 comprises 12 residues. Germline CDR1 is SNHLY and CDR2 is FYNNEI. Trimming removed 4 bases from V and 4 bases from J, with 7 bases in between. The CDR3 DNA follows: TGTGCCAGCAGTGTATCTCGAGAGACCCAGTACTTC. Amino acids: CASSVSRETQYF. The full variable domain, in which reference TRBV2 and TRBJ2-5 provide the parts outside the CDR3, is EPEVTQTPSHQVTQMGQEVILRCVPISNHLYFYWYRQILGQKVEFLVSFYNNEISEKSEIFDDQFSVERPDGSNFTLKIRSTKLEDSAMYFCASSVSRETQYFGPGTRLLVL.

The chain employs TRBV28 and TRBJ2-5; D is perhaps TRBD1 (5 bases). The CDR3 has 15 amino acids. The V end lost 2 bases, the J end lost 0 bases, and 10 bases lay between the germline ends. Per germline, CDR1 MDHEN and CDR2 SYDVKM. In DNA form, the CDR3 reads TGTGCCAGCAGTTTACAAGGGGCGTACCAAGAGACCCAGTACTTC. It is translated as CASSLQGAYQETQYF. The variable domain in full, completed from reference TRBV28 and TRBJ2-5, reads DVKVTQSSRYLVKRTGEKVFLECVQDMDHENMFWYRQDPGLGLRLIYFSYDVKMKEKGDIPEGYSVSREKKERFSLILESASTNQTSMYLCASSLQGAYQETQYFGPGTRLLVL.

This rearrangement joins TRBV18 to TRBJ1-1; D is undetermined. The CDR3 extends over 14 amino acids. Deletions cut 2 bases from V and 4 bases from J, with 11 bases between. Looked up from germline, CDR1 is KGHSH and CDR2 is LQKENI. The CDR3 DNA reads TGTGCCAGCTCACCAGGAGGGAGGCCCACTGAAGCTTTCTTT. It specifies CASSPGGRPTEAFF.

This clone was seen only once. The CDR3 region has the DNA TGTGCCAGCAGCTTATGGACAGGGCCCAACGAGCAGTACTTC. This codes for CASSLWTGPNEQYF. The chain has TRBV11-2 and TRBJ2-7; 8 bases fit TRBD1. Germline V CDR1 and CDR2: SGHAT, FQNNGV. The V gene end was trimmed by 2 bases and the J gene end by 5 bases; junction bases not matched to a gene: 5. This CDR3 is built from 14 residues.